The present T cell receptor (beta chain) was sequenced within a study of blood T cell repertoires in COVID-19. Study background: T cells, B-cell-depleted T cells, or PBMCs provided the cDNA or gDNA that served as material.

The table came from immunoSEQ multiplex PCR; TCRdb's copy has only in-frame clones and leaves some out. The sample yields around 190,000 clones, approximately 90% seen once. The CDR3 spans 15 residues. Germline-derived CDR1 and CDR2 are SGHRS and YFSETQ. The junction had 6 bases not matched to a gene; V was cut back by 6 bases and J by 3 bases. This chain links TRBV5-1 with TRBJ2-1, with 10 bases matching TRBD2. Sequenced input: peripheral blood. This clonotype was obtained from a man younger than 35 who had recovered from COVID-19. The CDR3 region is CASIVAGGNYNEQFF. In DNA, the CDR3 is TGCGCCAGCATCGTAGCGGGAGGCAACTACAATGAGCAGTTCTTC.